One and the same sample provided the 26 T cell receptor beta chains below, sequenced in a study of early T cells in non-severe SARS-CoV-2 infection. TCRdb analysed the 5' RACE reads with MiXCR anew, one entry per CDR3 protein. Of roughly 51,000 distinct CDR3 sequences in the sample, about 6.5% were seen once. Sequences were derived from whole blood, sampled at baseline. These receptors were collected from an adult who was a healthcare worker with PCR-confirmed SARS-CoV-2 infection or an uninfected control (not recorded which).

Regarding this clonotype: A read error is possible here, since a much larger clone lies one base away. The chain carries TRBV6-2 or TRBV6-3 and TRBJ1-2; 7 bases fit TRBD1. The CDR3 has 13 amino acids. Per the germline V gene, CDR1 is MNHEY and CDR2 is SVGEGT. V gave up 7 bases and J gave up 2 bases; unmatched junction bases: 4. The CDR3 here is CASTSTGNYGYTF. CDR3 sequence (DNA): TGTGCCAGCACCTCGACAGGGAACTATGGCTACACCTTC.

This clonotype came up a few times. The rearrangement joins TRBV19 to TRBJ1-6; D call uncertain. CDR1 and CDR2 from the germline V gene are LNHDA and SQIVND (reference sequence). Trimming removed 7 bases at V and 0 bases at J, with 13 bases between. The CDR3 length is 16 residues. CDR3 coding DNA: TGTGCCAGTAACCTGAGGAAGAGCTCCTATAATTCACCCCTCCACTTT. It is translated as CASNLRKSSYNSPLHF.

The J gene is TRBJ2-5, the V gene TRBV7-2; 7 nucleotides match TRBD1. The CDR3 length is 16 residues. The ends lost 5 bases at V and 5 bases at J; junction bases unmatched: 14. CDR1 SGHTA and CDR2 FQGNSA come from the germline V gene. The DNA of the CDR3 is TGTGCCAGCAGCATCTCCGGGACAGAGCTGGCGGAGACCCAGTACTTC. Protein sequence: CASSISGTELAETQYF.

Many counts were recorded for this clonotype. The V call is TRBV7-8, the J call TRBJ2-1; maybe TRBD1 (5 bases). This CDR3 is built from 16 residues. Germline CDR1 is SGHVS and CDR2 is FQNEAQ. Trimming took off 2 bases at V and 7 bases at J, with 18 bases between the two ends. The CDR3 region has the DNA TGTGCCAGCAGCTTAAAATGGGGCAGCGTTAGGAATGAGCAGTTCTTC. Protein product: CASSLKWGSVRNEQFF.

The sample holds many counts of this clonotype. The rearrangement links TRBV18 to TRBJ1-1, with a weak D call TRBD1 (6 bases). Trimming cost V 5 bases and J 3 bases, with 10 bases left between them. The CDR3 is 13 amino acids. Germline V gene lookup returns CDR1 KGHSH and CDR2 LQKENI. The CDR3 coding sequence is TGTGCCAGCTCATCCAACAGGGACACTGAAGCTTTCTTT. It translates to CASSSNRDTEAFF.

This clonotype was detected many times. The chain employs TRBV7-2 and TRBJ2-1; possible D gene TRBD1, 5 bases. The CDR3 loop spans 14 amino acids. Trimming removed 4 bases from V and 5 bases from J, with 12 bases in between. Germline loops: CDR1 SGHTA, CDR2 FQGNSA. CDR3 sequence reads: CASSSAGSHNEQFF. CDR3 DNA sequence: TGTGCCAGCAGCTCGGCAGGGTCACACAATGAGCAGTTCTTC. The entire variable domain, with the rest obtained from reference TRBV7-2 and TRBJ2-1, is as follows: GAGVSQSPSNKVTEKGKDVELRCDPISGHTALYWYRQSLGQGLEFLIYFQGNSAPDKSGLPSDRFSAERTGGSVSTLTIQRTQQEDSAVYLCASSSAGSHNEQFFGPGTRLTVL.

The chain joins TRBV5-4 to TRBJ1-4; D is unclear. CDR1 is SGHNT, CDR2 YYREEE, per germline (reference sequence). V lost 1 base and J lost 8, with 12 bases in between. The CDR3 length is 14 residues. The CDR3 DNA sequence: TGTGCCAGCAGCTTGAGTAGGACGGACGAAAAACTGTTTTTT. Translating gives CASSLSRTDEKLFF.

In its sample, this clonotype was seen many times. The rearrangement links TRBV7-9 to TRBJ2-7; D unclear. Trimming took 3 bases from V and 9 from J, leaving 12 bases between them. From germline, CDR1 is SEHNR and CDR2 FQNEAQ (reference sequence). This CDR3 spans 12 amino acids. The CDR3 DNA reads TGTGCCAGCAGCTTGTCTTCCGGCGGGCAGTACTTC. Translating it yields CASSLSSGGQYF. Looking up the rest from reference TRBV7-9 and TRBJ2-7 gives the full variable domain: DTGVSQNPRHKITKRGQNVTFRCDPISEHNRLYWYRQTLGQGPEFLTYFQNEAQLEKSRLLSDRFSAERPKGSFSTLEIQRTEQGDSAMYLCASSLSSGGQYFGPGTRLTVT.

This clonotype was seen repeatedly, ten times or more. This chain joins TRBV20-1 and TRBJ2-5; TRBD2 matches 11 bases. Germline V gene lookup returns CDR1 DFQATT and CDR2 SNEGSKA (reference sequence). V lost 7 bases, J lost 7 bases, and 11 bases stayed unmatched. The CDR3 contains 14 residues. The CDR3 sequence is CSGPTSGAAGTQYF. DNA of the CDR3: TGCAGTGGCCCGACTAGCGGGGCGGCTGGGACCCAGTACTTC.

The chain joins TRBV12-3 or TRBV12-4 to TRBJ2-5; TRBD2 matches at 9 bases. The CDR3 runs 14 residues. The J segment lost 3 bases and the V segment lost 3 bases, leaving 2 bases of the junction unmatched. The CDR3 sequence is CASSFSGGKETQYF. CDR3 nucleotides: TGTGCCAGCAGTTTCAGCGGGGGGAAAGAGACCCAGTACTTC.

Comment on this clonotype: A read error is possible here, since a much larger clone lies one base away. The chain joins TRBV6-2 or TRBV6-3 to TRBJ2-5, with D perhaps matching TRBD1 (6 bases). Trimming left V 6 bases short and J 7 bases short, with 15 bases between. CDR3 length: 13 residues. Germline V CDR1 and CDR2: MNHEY, SVGEGT. The DNA for the CDR3 is TGTGCCAGCAGCCGGACAGTCCGAGGGACCCAGTACTTC. Encoded protein: CASSRTVRGTQYF.

The rearrangement uses TRBV10-2 and TRBJ2-1; TRBD2 is a possible D gene (6 bases). Trimming left V 8 bases short and J 0 bases short, with 17 bases between. CDR1 and CDR2 (germline): WSHSY, SAAADI. CDR3 size: 16 residues. The CDR3 sequence: CASLGRIGPSYNEQFF. The DNA for the CDR3 is TGCGCCAGCTTGGGGAGGATTGGGCCCTCCTACAATGAGCAGTTCTTC.

This clonotype was detected many times. The chain links TRBV7-9 to TRBJ2-7; a weak D match, TRBD2 (7 bases). Trimming left V 5 bases short and J 5 bases short, with 19 bases between. The CDR3 contains 15 residues. CDR1 and CDR2 from the germline V gene are SEHNR and FQNEAQ (reference sequence). Here the CDR3 DNA reads TGTGCCAGCAGCCCAGGGGACACGGCGGGGGACGAGCAGTACTTC. Translating gives CASSPGDTAGDEQYF.

In this sample, this clonotype turned up many times. The chain carries TRBV19 and TRBJ2-3, with D perhaps matching TRBD1 (5 bases). Trimming shortened V by 8 bases and J by 2 bases, and 11 bases separated the two germline ends. The CDR3 consists of 13 residues. CDR1 LNHDA and CDR2 SQIVND come from the germline V gene (reference sequence). Here the CDR3 DNA reads TGTGCCAGTCGACAGCCTTCCACAGATACGCAGTATTTT. It specifies CASRQPSTDTQYF.

This clonotype was picked up many times. The chain has TRBV6-4 and TRBJ2-1, with 15 positions matching TRBD2. V gave up 4 bases and J gave up 6 bases; unmatched junction bases: 1. Germline V gene data show CDR1 as MRHNA and CDR2 as SNTAGT. The CDR3 is 15 residues long. The CDR3 loop is CASSGTSGGANEQFF. The CDR3 DNA is TGTGCCAGCAGTGGGACTAGCGGGGGGGCCAATGAGCAGTTCTTC.

In its sample, this clonotype was seen many times. V usage is TRBV10-1 and J usage is TRBJ1-2; perhaps TRBD1 as D (5 bases). This CDR3 comprises 13 residues. Germline V gene data show CDR1 as WNHNN and CDR2 as SYGVQD (reference sequence). Between the trimmed V and J ends, which lost 4 bases and 4 bases, there was a span of 10 bases. CDR3 bases: TGCGCCAGCAGTGGGTCTAGGGGCTATGGCTACACCTTC. Translation: CASSGSRGYGYTF.

The sample holds many counts of this clonotype. CDR3 coding DNA: TGCGCCAGCGGCTCCGTGGGTAACGAGCAGTTCTTC. Translated: CASGSVGNEQFF. The chain is built from TRBV4-1 and TRBJ2-1; D is unresolved. CDR3 length equals 12 residues. The V and J ends lost 8 bases and 10 bases respectively, with 15 bases between them. Germline CDR1 is MGHRA and CDR2 is YSYEKL.

In its sample, this clonotype was seen many times. The chain carries TRBV28 and TRBJ1-5; the D is unclear. Per the germline V gene, CDR1 is MDHEN and CDR2 is SYDVKM. This CDR3 comprises 12 residues. V lost 7 bases and J 6 bases, leaving 10 bases between the germline ends. DNA of the CDR3: TGTGCCAGCACAGGAGGGATTCAGCCCCAGCATTTT. Translation gives CASTGGIQPQHF. The complete variable domain, with remaining parts taken from reference TRBV28 and TRBJ1-5, reads DVKVTQSSRYLVKRTGEKVFLECVQDMDHENMFWYRQDPGLGLRLIYFSYDVKMKEKGDIPEGYSVSREKKERFSLILESASTNQTSMYLCASTGGIQPQHFGDGTRLSIL.

There are many counts of this clonotype. The chain couples TRBV4-3 to TRBJ1-3; D gene uncertain. In germline, CDR1 is LGHNA, CDR2 YSLEER. This CDR3 spans 16 amino acids. V was cut by 0 bases and J by 0 bases, with 9 bases left in between. The CDR3 DNA reads as TGCGCCAGCAGCCAAGAAGACGGACCCTCTGGAAACACCATATATTTT. It codes for CASSQEDGPSGNTIYF.

This clonotype showed up many times. The rearrangement joins TRBV5-1 to TRBJ1-6; D is uncertain. This CDR3 is built from 15 residues. The germline V gene encodes CDR1 SGHRS and CDR2 YFSETQ. Deletions cut 1 base from V and 6 bases from J, with 11 bases between. CDR3 residues: CASSLTASSNSPLHF. CDR3 bases: TGCGCCAGCAGCTTGACAGCCTCTTCTAATTCACCCCTCCACTTT.

This clonotype appeared a few times. The V gene is TRBV13, the J gene TRBJ2-5, with D possibly TRBD1 on 6 matching bases. Trimming shortened V by 5 bases and J by 2 bases, and 15 bases separated the two germline ends. Germline CDR1 PRHDT, CDR2 FYEKMQ (reference sequence). The CDR3 totals 15 residues. The CDR3 DNA sequence: TGTGCCAGCAGCCCCACGCCGACAGGACAAGAGACCCAGTACTTC. It codes for CASSPTPTGQETQYF.

V gene TRBV4-3 combines with J gene TRBJ2-1; a possible D gene is TRBD1 (5 bases). Per the germline V gene, CDR1 is LGHNA and CDR2 is YSLEER. V lost 5 bases and J 8 bases, leaving 19 bases between the germline ends. The CDR3 totals 15 residues. This CDR3 is CASSFGAQGQDEQFF. CDR3 in DNA: TGCGCCAGCAGCTTTGGGGCCCAAGGGCAAGATGAGCAGTTCTTC.

This clonotype was seen at least ten times. The chain joins TRBV2 to TRBJ2-1; D not resolved. The germline V and J ends were trimmed by 5 bases and 6 bases, with 11 bases remaining between them. CDR1 SNHLY and CDR2 FYNNEI come from the germline V gene. CDR3 length equals 13 residues. DNA of the CDR3: TGTGCCAGCAGTACTCAACCAAGCAATGAGCAGTTCTTC. It yields the protein CASSTQPSNEQFF.

This clonotype was observed at least ten times. The chain is built from TRBV20-1 and TRBJ2-5; D ambiguous. CDR1 DFQATT and CDR2 SNEGSKA come from the germline V gene (reference sequence). Trimming took 0 bases from V and 4 from J, leaving 3 bases between them. The CDR3 is 11 amino acids. CDR3 residues: CSARDLETQYF. The DNA for the CDR3 is TGCAGTGCTAGAGATCTAGAGACCCAGTACTTC.

The chain uses TRBV6-5 and TRBJ2-7, with 7 bases lining up with TRBD2. Germline CDR1 is MNHEY and CDR2 is SVGAGI. Trimming at V came to 4 bases and at J to 3 bases, leaving 9 bases not matched to a gene. This CDR3 has 15 residues. CDR3 in amino acids: CASSSTGTTFYEQYF. CDR3 nucleotide sequence: TGTGCCAGCAGTTCAACCGGGACTACCTTCTACGAGCAGTACTTC.

This clonotype was seen many times. V is TRBV7-9 and J is TRBJ1-6; D not certain. Germline V gives CDR1 SEHNR, CDR2 FQNEAQ (reference sequence). The germline V and J ends were trimmed by 6 bases and 9 bases, with 9 bases remaining between them. The CDR3 is 12 amino acids. DNA of the CDR3: TGTGCCAGCAGTTCGATGAGTTCACCCCTCCACTTT. Translated: CASSSMSSPLHF.